A selection of T cell receptor beta chains follows, all from one sample in a study of cytomegalovirus exposure and HLA in healthy donors. Sequenced by immunoSEQ multiplex PCR; TCRdb stores in-frame clones only, minus some. The data contain over 50,000 clones, more than 70% of them singletons. What was sequenced was PBMCs. The receptors shown here come from a man aged 30 to 45 in good health and CMV-seropositive. CDR3s include the opening cysteine and the closing phenylalanine or tryptophan.

>TRBJ1-1|TRBV5-8
CASTRSGSNTEAFF
>TRBJ1-2|TRBV9
CASSVEPGGNYGYTF
>TRBJ1-2|TRBV20-1
CSASRQAETF
>TRBJ2-3|TRBV30
CAWISGRAGTDTQYF
>TRBJ2-1|TRBV13
CASNPLGASGDNEQFF
>TRBJ2-2|TRBV7-3
CASSKTSGSFGELFF
>TRBJ2-1|TRBV11-3
CASRPRLAGGYNEQFF
>TRBJ1-5|TRBV15
CATSRGSQGRGQPQHF
>TRBJ1-2|TRBV5-1
CASSSPGQGAGGYTF
>TRBJ1-1|TRBV29-1
CSVDDRYEAFF
>TRBJ2-1|TRBV9
CASSQAGGPYNEQFF
>TRBJ2-7|TRBV5-3
CARSSLRGGTYEQYF
>TRBJ1-3|TRBV29-1
CSVEGTVGNTIYF